This entry features one T cell receptor (beta chain) sequence. The age range of participants was 18 to 89 years, with residence in about 25 US areas. Germline assignment: CDR1 SNHLY and CDR2 FYNNEI. The CDR3 sequence is 15 residues long. V lost 0 bases, J lost 0 bases, and 6 bases lay in between. This sample stems from a study of blood T cell repertoires in COVID-19. Across the whole study: Both acute and convalescent COVID-19 samples were obtained from the United States, Italy and Spain. The cDNA or gDNA used as material had been derived from T cells, B-cell-depleted T cells, or PBMCs.

Authors' processing steps: By means of reference gene primer amplification, nucleated cell counts were estimated. The protocol was immunoSEQ multiplex PCR, while the TCRdb copy is restricted to in-frame clones and leaves out a portion. The DNA was the basis for D and trimming; V, J and clone size are from that table. In the table there are fewer than 250,000 clones, roughly 88% of which are singletons. This receptor was identified in a woman between 45 and 60 years old with acute COVID-19. Sequencing was carried out using PBMCs or T cells enriched from blood (not recorded which). The chain recombines TRBV2 with TRBJ1-5, with unresolved D. This CDR3 reads CASSEAQYSNQPQHF. The CDR3 region has the DNA TGTGCCAGCAGTGAAGCGCAGTATAGCAATCAGCCCCAGCATTTT.